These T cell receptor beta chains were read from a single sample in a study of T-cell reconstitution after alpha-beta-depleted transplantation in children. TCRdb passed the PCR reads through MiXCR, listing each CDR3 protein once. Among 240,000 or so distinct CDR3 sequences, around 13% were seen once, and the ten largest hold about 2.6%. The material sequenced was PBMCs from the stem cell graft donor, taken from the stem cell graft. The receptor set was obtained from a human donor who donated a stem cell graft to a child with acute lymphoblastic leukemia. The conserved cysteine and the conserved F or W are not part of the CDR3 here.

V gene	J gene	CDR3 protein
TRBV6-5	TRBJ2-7	ASSYRDRVWEQY
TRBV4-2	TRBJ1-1	PSSHDEGRTEAF
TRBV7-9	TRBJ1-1	ASSLVRALNTEAF
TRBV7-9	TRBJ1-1	ASSLRQTAEAF
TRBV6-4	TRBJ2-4	ARTSGDARIAKNIQY
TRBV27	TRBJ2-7	ASSRRLVSHEQY
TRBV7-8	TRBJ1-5	ASSPRQGATRPQH
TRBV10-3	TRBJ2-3	AIRDPGQRTDTQY
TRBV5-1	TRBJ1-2	ASSLDHGQGT
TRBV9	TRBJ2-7	ASSVPYEQY
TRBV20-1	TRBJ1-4	SARGFRQGEPLGDEKLF
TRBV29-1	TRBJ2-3	SVTSTSADTQY
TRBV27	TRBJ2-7	ASSLSDRAHEQY
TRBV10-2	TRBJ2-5	ASNHITLARGIQETQY
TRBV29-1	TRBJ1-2	SVGLGSDSPGQRGYGYT
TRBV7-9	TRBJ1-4	ASSHSRDNHEKLF
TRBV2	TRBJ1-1	ASNPRGPMNTEAF
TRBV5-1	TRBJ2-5	ASYRTSGETQY
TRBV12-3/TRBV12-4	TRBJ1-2	ASSLGDSRSYGYT
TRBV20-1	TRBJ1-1	SAREGSLNTEAF
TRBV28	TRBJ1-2	ASSFARAYGYT
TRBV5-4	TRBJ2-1	ASSRIGTSGGPNEQF
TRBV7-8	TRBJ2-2	ASSRDLLIRNTGALF
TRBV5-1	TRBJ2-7	ASSSGTGIEQY
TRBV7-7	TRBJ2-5	ASSKAGRGETQY
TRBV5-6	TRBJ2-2	ASSLGRTGELF
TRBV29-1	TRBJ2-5	SVEALAGGPRRETQY
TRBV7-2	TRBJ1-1	ASSTSIGGMNTEAF
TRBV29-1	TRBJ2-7	SVDIQGAREQY
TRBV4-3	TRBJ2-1	ASSQDPRDYNEQF
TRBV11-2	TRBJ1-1	ASSSGQVMNTEAF
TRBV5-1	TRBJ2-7	ASSSRQGYEQY
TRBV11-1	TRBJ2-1	ASSSPAGDPSSYNEQF
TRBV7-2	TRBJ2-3	ASSLGLGFFTDTQY
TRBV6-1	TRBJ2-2	ASSTAGTGPGELF
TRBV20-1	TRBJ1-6	SAREDSGGSPLH
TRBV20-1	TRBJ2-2	SARRYRSTGELF
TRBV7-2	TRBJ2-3	ASSSFGLATDTQY
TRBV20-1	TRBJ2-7	SVPGDGAYEQY
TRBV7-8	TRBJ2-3	ASSRQGAYTDTQY
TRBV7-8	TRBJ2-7	ASSDGTVYEQY
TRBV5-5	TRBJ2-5	ASSRGLTQGGETQY
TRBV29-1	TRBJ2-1	SVGRDTYNEQF
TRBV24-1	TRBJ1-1	ATNKNRGDHPTPNTEAF
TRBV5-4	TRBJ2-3	ASSFLAGGKRPQRTQY
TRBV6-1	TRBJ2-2	ASRRQGPGGELF
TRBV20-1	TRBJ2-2	SASSGYGTGELF
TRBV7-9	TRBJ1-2	ASSATTGTFYGYT
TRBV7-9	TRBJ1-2	ASSPPVGGGPDYGYT
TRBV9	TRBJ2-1	ASSPSPGLYNEQF
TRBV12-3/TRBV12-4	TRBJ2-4	ASSLSGGLAKNIQY
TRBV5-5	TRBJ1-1	ASRRGVGNTEAF
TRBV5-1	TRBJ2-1	ASSFTTSSRLSFNEQF
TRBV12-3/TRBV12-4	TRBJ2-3	ASSLARGFTDTQY
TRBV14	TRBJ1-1	ASSLNRGRTEAF
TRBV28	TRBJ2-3	ASGLLTDTQY
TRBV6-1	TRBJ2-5	ASSAPGTGRKTQY